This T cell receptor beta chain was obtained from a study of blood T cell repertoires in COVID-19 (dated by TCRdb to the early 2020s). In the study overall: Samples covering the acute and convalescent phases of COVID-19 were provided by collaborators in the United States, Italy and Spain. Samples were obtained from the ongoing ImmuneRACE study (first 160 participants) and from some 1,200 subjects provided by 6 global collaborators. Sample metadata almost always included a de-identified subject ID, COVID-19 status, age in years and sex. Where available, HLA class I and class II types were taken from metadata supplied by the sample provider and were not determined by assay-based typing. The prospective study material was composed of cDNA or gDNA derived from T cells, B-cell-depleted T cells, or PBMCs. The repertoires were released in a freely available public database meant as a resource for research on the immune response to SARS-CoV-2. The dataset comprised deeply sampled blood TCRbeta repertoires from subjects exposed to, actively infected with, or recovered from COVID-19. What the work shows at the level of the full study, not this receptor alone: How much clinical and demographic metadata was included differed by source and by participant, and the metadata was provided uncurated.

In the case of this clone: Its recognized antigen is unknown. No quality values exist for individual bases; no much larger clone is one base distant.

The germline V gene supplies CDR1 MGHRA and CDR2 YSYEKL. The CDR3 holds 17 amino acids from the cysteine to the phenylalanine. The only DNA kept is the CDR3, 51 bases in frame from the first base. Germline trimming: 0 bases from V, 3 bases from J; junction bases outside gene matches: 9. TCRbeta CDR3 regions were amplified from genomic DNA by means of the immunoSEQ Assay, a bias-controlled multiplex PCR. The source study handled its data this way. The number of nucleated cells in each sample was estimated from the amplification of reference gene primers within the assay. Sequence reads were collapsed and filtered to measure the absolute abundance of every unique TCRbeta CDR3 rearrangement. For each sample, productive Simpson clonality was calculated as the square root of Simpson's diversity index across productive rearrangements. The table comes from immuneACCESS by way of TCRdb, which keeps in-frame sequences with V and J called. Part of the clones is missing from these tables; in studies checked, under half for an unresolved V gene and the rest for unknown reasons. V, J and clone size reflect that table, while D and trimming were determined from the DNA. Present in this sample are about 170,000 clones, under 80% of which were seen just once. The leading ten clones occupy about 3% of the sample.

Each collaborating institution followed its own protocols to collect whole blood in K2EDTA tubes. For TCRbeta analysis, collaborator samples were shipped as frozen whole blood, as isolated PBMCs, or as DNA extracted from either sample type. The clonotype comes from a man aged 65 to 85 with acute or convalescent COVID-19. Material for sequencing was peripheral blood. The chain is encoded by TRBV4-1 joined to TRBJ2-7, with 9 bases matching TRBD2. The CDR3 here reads CASSQEVSGGRNYEQYF. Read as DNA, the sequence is TGCGCCAGCAGCCAAGAAGTCAGCGGGGGGCGGAACTACGAGCAGTACTTC.